This entry features one T cell receptor beta chain sequence. Naive CD8 cells were CD45RO-negative, positively selected for CCR7, excluding terminally differentiated effector memory CD45RA+ cells. The CDR3 length is 15 residues. The germline V gene encodes CDR1 LNHNV and CDR2 YYDKDF (reference sequence). With V trimmed by 3 bases and J by 10 bases, 14 bases remained unmatched. Sequencing used immunoSEQ multiplex PCR; TCRdb keeps in-frame clones, though not all of them. The top ten hold about 0.11% of the sample, which has roughly 550,000 clones, roughly 96% seen once. The data were taken from a study of shared clonotypes between healthy human individuals. For the study at large: Each donor had three CD4 naive, three CD4 memory, two CD8 naive and one CD8 memory plate.

This TCR was sampled from a woman younger than 45 in good health. This rearrangement joins TRBV15 to TRBJ1-1; TRBD1 agrees at 7 bases. Input material: naive CD8+ T cells sorted from blood. The CDR3 here is CATSRVHERQGAAFF. The CDR3, as DNA: TGTGCCACCAGCAGGGTTCACGAAAGACAGGGAGCAGCTTTCTTT.